This entry describes one TCR beta chain. Its antigen has not been determined. Qualities for individual bases were not recorded, and no much larger clone is one base off. One collaborating source in Seattle enrolled patients while the patients were actively infected and followed the patients over time throughout the course of disease. Each collaborating institution followed its own protocols to collect whole blood in K2EDTA tubes. For TCRbeta analysis, collaborators shipped samples as frozen whole blood, isolated PBMCs, or DNA extracted from either of those sample types. According to the germline V gene, CDR1 reads SGHRS and CDR2 reads YFSETQ. From V the trimming removes 7 bases and from J it removes 0 bases, while the gene matches leave 16 bases of the junction unaccounted for. The CDR3 covers 20 residues, taking in both the cysteine and the phenylalanine. Only the CDR3 portion is preserved as DNA: 60 bases, with reading frame beginning at the first base.

These data are taken from a study of blood T cell repertoires in COVID-19 (dated by TCRdb to the early 2020s). Study-wide context: Samples covering the acute and convalescent phases of COVID-19 were provided by collaborators in the United States, Italy and Spain. The repertoires were made available in a free public database intended to serve as a resource for research on the immune response to SARS-CoV-2. Where HLA class I and class II types were available, the types were taken from metadata supplied by the sample provider, not from assay-based typing. The material from the prospective study consisted of cDNA or gDNA derived from T cells, B-cell-depleted T cells, or PBMCs. Deeply sampled blood TCRbeta repertoires from subjects exposed to, actively infected with, or recovered from COVID-19 were included in the dataset. The samples were drawn from two sources: the first 160 participants of the ongoing ImmuneRACE study, and 1,200 or so subjects contributed by 6 global collaborators. Sample metadata almost always included a de-identified subject ID, COVID-19 status, age in years and sex.

The investigation overall reported the following: Clinical and demographic metadata were provided uncurated, with the amount varying by source and participant.

TCRbeta CDR3 regions were amplified from genomic DNA using the immunoSEQ Assay, a bias-controlled multiplex PCR. Per the original workflow: Within the assay, amplification of reference gene primers was used to estimate how many nucleated cells each sample contained. To quantify the absolute abundance of each unique TCRbeta CDR3 rearrangement, sequence reads were collapsed and filtered. For each sample, productive Simpson clonality was calculated by taking the square root of Simpson's diversity index across productive rearrangements. What TCRdb holds here is the immuneACCESS table cut down to in-frame rearrangements. Part of the clones is not present; checked against another copy, under half of the missing clones reflect an unresolved V gene, and the others are unexplained. V and J calls and clone size are as listed in that table; D and trimming were resolved from the DNA. The sample table holds 200,000 to 300,000 clones, of which roughly 76% were seen once. The biggest ten clones account for 7.5% to 8% of the sample.

The clonotype comes from a woman of 80 years or more with COVID-19, enrolled during active disease. The sequence links TRBV5-1 to TRBJ2-6, with 10 junctional bases fitting TRBD2. Sequencing used peripheral blood. Here the CDR3 is given as CASRTSASGGILSGANVLTF. The DNA sequence is as follows: TGCGCCAGCCGTACTAGTGCTAGCGGGGGTATCCTCTCTGGGGCCAACGTCCTGACTTTC. When the CDR3 is completed using the reference TRBV5-1 and TRBJ2-6 genes on either side, the full variable domain is KAGVTQTPRYLIKTRGQQVTLSCSPISGHRSVSWYQQTPGQGLQFLFEYFSETQRNKGNFPGRFSGRQFSNSRSEMNVSTLELGDSALYLCASRTSASGGILSGANVLTFGAGSRLTVL.